Sequencing of this TCR beta chain was carried out in a study of blood T cell repertoires in COVID-19. Study in general: Sites in the United States, Italy and Spain provided acute and convalescent COVID-19 samples. PBMCs, B-cell-depleted T cells, or T cells were the source of the cDNA or gDNA that made up the material.

From germline, CDR1 is SGHNT and CDR2 YYREEE (reference sequence). The CDR3 spans 14 residues. The junction had 8 bases not matched to a gene; V was cut back by 4 bases and J by 6 bases. Authors' data handling: Estimated nucleated cell counts came from reference gene primer amplification. This table comes from immunoSEQ multiplex PCR, and its TCRdb copy is limited to in-frame clones, with some not included. Clone size and V and J calls were adopted from that table, with D and trimming inferred from the DNA. The sample yields under 200,000 clones, around 81% seen once. The source is a human donor with acute or convalescent COVID-19. The donor label of this sample is uncertain. This rearrangement joins TRBV5-4 to TRBJ2-7; 9 positions agree with TRBD2. The material sequenced was peripheral blood. This CDR3 reads CASSVPGLASEQYF. The CDR3 DNA sequence: TGTGCCAGCAGCGTACCGGGACTAGCCTCCGAGCAGTACTTC.